One T cell receptor beta chain is described in this entry. This entry is derived from a study of blood T cell repertoires in COVID-19. The data were produced by immunoSEQ multiplex PCR, yet TCRdb's version contains in-frame clones alone and is incomplete. The sample carries 150,000 to 200,000 clones, more than 85% recorded once. V shed 7 bases and J shed 4 bases, with 13 bases lying between them. Germline V lookup: CDR1 MNHEY, CDR2 SMNVEV (reference sequence). The length of the CDR3 is 13 residues. The rearrangement joins TRBV27 to TRBJ1-2, with D unresolved. Input material: peripheral blood. This TCR derives from a man between 18 and 29 years old with acute or convalescent COVID-19. CDR3 sequence (DNA): TGTGCCAGCAAACCCGCAGGACTCTATGGCTACACCTTC. Protein product: CASKPAGLYGYTF.